The source of this T cell receptor (beta chain) is a study of blood T cells in healthy people across ages. Looking at the study overall: Per every two T cells, about one barcoded beta molecule was captured by template switching. Study-wide results and limits: PBMC samples, being unsorted, prevented any conclusive comparison of naive and antigen-experienced cells. Per million T cells, TCR beta diversity dropped about linearly as age rose.

The CDR3 sequence is 16 residues long. Germline loops: CDR1 SGHTA, CDR2 FQGNSA. Trimming removed 4 bases from V and 5 bases from J; junction bases left unmatched: 10. Total RNA, at least 5.5 micrograms per sample, came from PBMCs. The use of a sample-barcoded 5' primer and a J-beta primer mix characterized a second PCR of about 6 to 12 cycles. One entry per CDR3 protein results from TCRdb running MiXCR on the 5' RACE reads. Among about 1.7 million distinct CDR3 sequences listed, roughly 28% were seen once. This clonotype has at least ten counts. Its cognate antigen is unknown. The sequenced material came from blood. This receptor was taken from a woman aged 25 to 39 in good health. The V and J genes are TRBV7-2 and TRBJ2-5; 10 bases agree with TRBD2. CDR3 sequence reads: CASSSIGLADRETQYF. In DNA form, the CDR3 reads TGTGCCAGCAGCTCCATCGGACTAGCGGACCGGGAGACCCAGTACTTC.